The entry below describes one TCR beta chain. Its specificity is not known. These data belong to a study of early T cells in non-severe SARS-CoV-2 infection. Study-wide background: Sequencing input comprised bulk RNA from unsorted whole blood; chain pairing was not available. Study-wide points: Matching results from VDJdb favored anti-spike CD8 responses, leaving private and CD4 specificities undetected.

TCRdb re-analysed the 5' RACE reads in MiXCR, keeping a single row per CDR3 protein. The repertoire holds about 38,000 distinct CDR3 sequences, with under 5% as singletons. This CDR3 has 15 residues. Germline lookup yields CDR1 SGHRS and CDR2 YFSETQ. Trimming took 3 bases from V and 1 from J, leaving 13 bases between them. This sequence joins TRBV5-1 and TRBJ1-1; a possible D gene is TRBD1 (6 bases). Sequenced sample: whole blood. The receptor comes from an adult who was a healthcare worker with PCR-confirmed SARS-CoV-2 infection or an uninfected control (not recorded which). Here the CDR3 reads CASSSADRKNTEAFF. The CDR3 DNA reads TGCGCCAGCAGCTCGGCAGACAGGAAGAACACTGAAGCTTTCTTT.